The T cell receptor beta chain under discussion was sequenced for a study of blood T cell repertoires in COVID-19 (TCRdb year 2020). In the study overall: Samples from collaborators originated in the United States, Italy and Spain and spanned both the acute and convalescent phases of COVID-19. The material from the prospective study consisted of cDNA or gDNA derived from T cells, B-cell-depleted T cells, or PBMCs. HLA class I and class II types, where available, came from metadata supplied by the sample provider rather than from assay-based typing. The repertoires were made available in a free public database intended to serve as a resource for research on the immune response to SARS-CoV-2. A de-identified subject ID, COVID-19 status, age in years and sex were almost always included in the sample metadata. Subjects who had been exposed to COVID-19, were actively infected with it, or had recovered from it provided the deeply sampled blood TCRbeta repertoires that made up the dataset. Samples came from the ongoing ImmuneRACE study (first 160 participants) plus 1,254 subjects from 6 global collaborators.

The CDR3 holds 14 amino acids from the cysteine to the phenylalanine. This entry keeps only the CDR3 DNA: 42 bases, framed from base 1. Reading the germline V gene (reference sequence) gives CDR1 SGHNT and CDR2 YYREEE. V gives up 5 bases and J gives up 1 base, and the segment between their germline ends measures 9 bases. Paper-wide results and their limitations: The quantity of clinical and demographic metadata differed by source and by participant and was supplied without curation.

Whole blood was collected in K2EDTA tubes by collaborating institutions according to the institutions' own protocols. For TCRbeta analysis, collaborators shipped samples in one of three forms: frozen whole blood, isolated PBMCs, or DNA extracted from either of those sample types. The immunoSEQ Assay, a bias-controlled multiplex PCR, was used to amplify TCRbeta CDR3 regions from genomic DNA. The original pipeline was this. Within the assay, amplification of reference gene primers was used to estimate how many nucleated cells each sample contained. To quantify the absolute abundance of each unique TCRbeta CDR3 rearrangement, sequence reads were collapsed and filtered. For each sample, productive Simpson clonality was calculated as the square root of Simpson's diversity index over productive rearrangements. Entries here come from immuneACCESS through TCRdb and include only in-frame sequences with V and J called. Some clones fail to appear in such tables; in the studies checked, an unresolved V gene covers under half of the shortfall, and the cause of the remainder is unknown. For V, J and clone size, that table is used; D and trimming come from the DNA. Counted in this sample were some 170,000 clones; 84% of them appeared once. The ten largest clones add up to around 19% of the sample.

Comments on this clone: Its antigen remains unidentified. No much larger clonotype is one base removed from it; base qualities were not supplied.

Rearrangement joined TRBV5-4 to TRBJ2-2; TRBD1 is possibly the D segment (6 matching bases). The TCR originated in a woman of 80 years or more with acute or convalescent COVID-19. Sequenced sample: peripheral blood. The CDR3 protein: CASRTGQNTGELFF. At the DNA level, the sequence is TGTGCCAGCAGGACGGGACAGAACACCGGGGAGCTGTTTTTT.